This section outlines one T cell receptor (beta chain) sequence together with its context. The antigen this receptor binds is unknown. The input lacks base qualities; no much larger clone sits a single base away. Libraries were prepared through the immunoSEQ multiplex PCR assay. A mixture of 60 forward primers for TCR Vbeta segments and 13 reverse primers for TCR Jbeta segments was used in the multiplex PCR. The CDR3 region of rearranged TCR beta genes was amplified from genomic DNA with a multiplex PCR assay. The amplified TCR beta libraries were sequenced on the Illumina HiSeq System as 87-base-pair reads. As for how the authors treated the data: In a later analysis, tens of millions of unique TCR beta chains were counted across the 500 to 700 repertoires, and approximately 11 million of these chains were shared by at least two donors. Raw reads were error-corrected and collapsed into unique sequences with a nearest-neighbor algorithm that merged closely related sequences to remove PCR and sequencing errors. To assign V, D and J gene segments, CDR3 sequences were aligned to IMGT reference sequences. For a sequence to be retained, a match of at least six nucleotides was required to both a V gene segment and a J gene segment. Rearrangements were classified as productive when the CDR3 lacked stop codons and remained in frame with V and J, and all other rearrangements were classified as non-productive. CDR3 was defined by IMGT convention, running from the second conserved V-encoded cysteine to the conserved J-encoded phenylalanine. Sequences without an unambiguous match to a single V gene segment were excluded from the earlier analysis of several hundred of the donors. An earlier analysis of 550 to 650 of the donors classified V segments as functional when productive rearrangements were above 56.7% and as segregating when the standard deviation between donors was above 5%. A statistical classification framework was built to diagnose cytomegalovirus status from the catalog of TCR beta chain sequences. A later analysis assigned V and J genes by comparing TCR nucleotide sequences with IMGT/GENE-DB human TR gene sequences. The TCRdist pipeline was used in a later analysis to assign CDR3 sequences and most-parsimonious VDJ recombination scenarios. In a later analysis, each TCR beta chain was defined by its CDR3 amino acid sequence together with its V-gene family, and reads lacking a unique V-gene family were excluded. In a later analysis, around 650 highly shared, low-generation-probability nucleotide sequences were removed to address suspected cross-contamination and a sequencing artifact. In a later analysis, a clonal expansion index was calculated for each public chain from normalized within-repertoire ranks of inferred template counts. In a later analysis, generation probabilities were computed using a VDJ recombination model fitted to out-of-frame rearrangements, and the results were checked against IGoR. A later analysis scored TCR-TCR, TCR-HLA and TCR-CMV co-occurrence with hypergeometric tests, applying a repertoire-size bias correction to TCR pairs. To estimate false discovery rates, a later analysis permuted the HLA or CMV assignments 20 times. A later analysis grouped co-occurring TCRs with DBSCAN, adding TCRdist sequence similarity when clustering within HLA-allele-positive subsets. Repertoires with fewer than 30,000 or more than 120,000 public chains, plus five repertoires with anomalous nucleotide sharing, were excluded from co-occurrence clustering. Not all clones reach the TCRdb copy of this immuneACCESS table, which keeps in-frame sequences only. Checked studies attribute under half of the gap to unresolved V genes and leave the rest unexplained. Clone size and V and J calls were adopted from that table, with D and trimming inferred from the DNA. Counted in this sample were roughly 190,000 clones; roughly 13% of them appeared once. Clones ranked in the top ten supply about 7.8% of the sample.

This sample stems from a study of cytomegalovirus exposure and HLA in healthy donors (dated by TCRdb to between 2016 and 2019). Study-level background: An earlier analysis of 587 of the donors reported 250 to 300 Gb of sequence data and 95 million to 130 million unique TCR beta sequences obtained from about 170 million T cells. About 300 gigabases of sequencing data and approximately 80 million unique TCR sequences were included in an early release covering about 700 HLA-typed donors. Of the 398 genotyped donors, 65% to 90% fell in the genetic ancestry cluster associated with self-reported Caucasian donors. The aim of the study was to test whether cataloging public T cell receptors could identify signatures of past pathogen exposure. The T cell repertoires of 666 subjects were profiled by immunosequencing and related to cytomegalovirus serostatus. Besides the first cohort of hundreds of subjects, a separate validation cohort made up of over a hundred different subjects was used. High-throughput TCR immunosequencing, statistical association of individual TCRs with disease status, and machine learning were combined to predict cytomegalovirus infection status. To study patterns of TCR occurrence, a later analysis re-analyzed previously published TCR beta repertoires from 600 to 750 donors and added high-resolution HLA genotyping. In the later analysis, no new phenotypic data were used to find candidate immune exposures; instead, reliance was placed on TCR beta sequences and their occurrence across donors. To decide whether each TCR beta V gene segment behaved as functional or pseudogenic, an earlier analysis of some 600 of the donors relied on high-throughput TCR beta sequencing. Alongside the repertoire data, information on donor age, sex, ethnicity and CMV serostatus was compiled. Genome-wide SNP genotypes for about three fifths of the roughly 670 donors were used in a later genetic analysis, which treated that subset as a discovery cohort. All discovery cohort repertoires had been generated on a single sequencing platform. HLA typing included class I and class II loci at four-digit resolution. The number of donors typed differed by locus, with 629-630 for A, B, C, DRB1 and DQB1, roughly 520 for DQA1, over 600 for DPA1, and some 470 for DPB1. Because of strong linkage in the cohort, 5 or 6 DR-DQ haplotypes were treated as single units for association and clustering. Among around 400 genotyped donors of the cohort, an average of around 250,000 unique TCR beta nucleotide sequences was sequenced per donor, of which about 19% were non-productive.

General study outcomes and caveats: According to the authors, the approach could potentially be generalized to other disease states and immunological phenotypes. Sequencing depth was assumed to be roughly uniform across donors in the presence/absence analyses, though that assumption may not hold. A few of the identified cytomegalovirus-associated TCR beta chains were confirmed in vitro to be specific for cytomegalovirus antigens. Most TCR sequences were seen in very few donors, while some public TCRs were found in many individuals. Correlated functional status among segregating V segments might reflect linkage disequilibrium, but an unknown experimental factor could not be ruled out. Because HLA typing was missing for some donors at each locus, association tests included only the typed subset. Immune exposure information for the cohort was limited to CMV serostatus. A later analysis associated about 17,000 TCR beta sequences with specific HLA alleles at a false discovery rate of 0.05. In a later analysis, most CMV-associated TCR beta chains were found to appear HLA-restricted, with HLA associations seemingly driven largely by CMV exposure. Broadly in line with IMGT annotations, most TCR beta V segments showed up in productive rearrangements about 90% or about 30% of the time in an earlier analysis of several hundred of the donors. A further reported finding was that TCR beta sequences accurately predicted the HLA-A and HLA-B alleles for most subjects in the first cohort. According to a later genetic analysis, donors in an Asian-associated ancestry cluster had fewer N-insertions in productive TCRs than the approximately 610-donor mean. Strong co-occurrence of HLA alleles, especially DR and DQ, made assigning TCR associations to individual alleles difficult. In a later analysis, TCR association rates were found to vary across HLA loci, with the most associated TCRs seen for DRB1 alleles and the fewest for HLA-C alleles. Because counts were too low, approximately 18 rarely observed V segments, including chromosome 9 orphons, were excluded from the earlier analysis of a few hundred of the donors. A later genetic analysis associated a missense DCLRE1C variant with V-gene and J-gene trimming of TCR beta chains, and an independent cohort replicated the association. The sequencing pipeline was judged likely to have produced a cluster of highly shared sequence variants as a technical artifact. Several of the top co-occurrence clusters appeared to be linked to parvovirus B19, influenza, CMV and Epstein-Barr virus, according to a later analysis. Some IMGT-functional V segments, including TRBV6-2 and TRBV6-3, could not be told apart with the 87-base-pair reads, so those segments were excluded. In the study, 164 TCR beta chains were listed as associated with cytomegalovirus. In a later analysis, HLA-associated TCR beta chains were found to be more clonally expanded and to have lower generation probabilities than equally common non-associated chains. Cytomegalovirus status was reported to be diagnosed by the classifier with high specificity and sensitivity in both the original and validation cohorts. The cohort was sequenced for TCR beta chains only, and without alpha or paired-chain data the features that could be detected were limited.

The CDR3 runs 14 residues from the cysteine to the phenylalanine. Here the CDR3 DNA is all that survives: 42 bases in frame from base 1. The germline ends are 13 bases apart after V is trimmed by 6 bases and J by 1 base. The germline V gene supplies CDR1 SGHRS and CDR2 YFSETQ. The cohort consisted of approximately 690 healthy bone marrow donors. All cohort members were sampled while nominally healthy, although unrecorded immune exposures were likely present. The donor tested CMV seropositive and was one of the 289 seropositive cohort members. Each donor provided a peripheral blood sample, and peripheral blood mononuclear cells were used for TCR beta sequencing. The Qiagen DNeasy Blood Extraction Kit was used to extract genomic DNA from the blood cell samples.

In this chain, TRBV5-1 is recombined with TRBJ1-1; the D gene cannot be named for sure. Sample: PBMCs. This TCR derives from a man aged 50 to 60 in good health and CMV-seropositive. This receptor carries the CDR3 CASTTSGGNTEAFF. Here is the DNA: TGCGCCAGCACCACGTCCGGCGGGAACACTGAAGCTTTCTTT.